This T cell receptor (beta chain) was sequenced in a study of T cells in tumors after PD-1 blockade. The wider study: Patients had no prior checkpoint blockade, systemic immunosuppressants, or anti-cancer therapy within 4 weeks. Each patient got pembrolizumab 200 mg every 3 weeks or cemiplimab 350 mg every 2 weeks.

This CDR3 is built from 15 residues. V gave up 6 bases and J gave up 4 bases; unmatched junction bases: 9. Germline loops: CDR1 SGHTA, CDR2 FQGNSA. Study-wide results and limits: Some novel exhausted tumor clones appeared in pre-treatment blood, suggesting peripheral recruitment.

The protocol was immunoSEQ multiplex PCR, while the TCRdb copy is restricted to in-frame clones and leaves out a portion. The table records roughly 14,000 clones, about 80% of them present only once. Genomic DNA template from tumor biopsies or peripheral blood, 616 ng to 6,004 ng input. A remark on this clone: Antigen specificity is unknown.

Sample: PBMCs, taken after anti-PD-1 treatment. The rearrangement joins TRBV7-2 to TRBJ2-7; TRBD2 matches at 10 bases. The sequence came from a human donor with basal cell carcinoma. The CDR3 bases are TGTGCCAGCAGGTCTAGCGGGGGTTCGGTGTACGAGCAGTACTTC. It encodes CASRSSGGSVYEQYF.